One and the same sample provided the 31 T cell receptor beta chains below, sequenced in a study of cytomegalovirus exposure and HLA in healthy donors. TCRdb's table, derived via immunoSEQ multiplex PCR, lists solely in-frame clones and lacks some. The repertoire holds 130,000 to 150,000 clones, with 85% to 90% as singletons. Sequences were obtained from PBMCs. The receptors derive from a woman younger than 30 in good health and CMV-seropositive.

The chain joins TRBV28 to TRBJ2-3, with 15 bases fitting TRBD2. This CDR3 has 17 residues. The germline gives CDR1 MDHEN, CDR2 SYDVKM. V trimming: 6 bases; J trimming: 1 base; junction bases outside the gene matches: 5. CDR3 sequence reads: CASRGLAGGWGTDTQYF. CDR3 nucleotide sequence: TGTGCCAGCAGGGGACTAGCGGGAGGTTGGGGCACAGATACGCAGTATTTT.

The rearrangement uses TRBV6-5 and TRBJ1-1, with TRBD1 identical over 8 bases. CDR1 and CDR2 (germline): MNHEY, SVGAGI. Trimming cost V 10 bases and J 2 bases; bases outside gene matches: 6. The CDR3 is made up of 13 amino acids. CDR3 loop: CATRQGRNTEAFF. The CDR3 DNA reads as TGTGCCACCCGACAGGGGAGAAACACTGAAGCTTTCTTT.

V gene TRBV7-2 combines with J gene TRBJ2-7, with 7 bases aligning to TRBD1. Germline V lookup: CDR1 SGHTA, CDR2 FQGNSA. The ends lost 6 bases at V and 2 bases at J; junction bases unmatched: 4. The CDR3 sequence is 13 residues long. CDR3 nucleotide sequence: TGTGCCAGCAGGGGGACAGTAGCCTACGAGCAGTACTTC. It translates to CASRGTVAYEQYF.

The rearrangement uses TRBV5-5 and TRBJ2-7; 7 nucleotides align to TRBD1. The CDR3 extends over 13 amino acids. J gave up 0 bases and V 3 bases, and 0 bases lay outside the gene matches. CDR1 SGHKS and CDR2 YYEKEE come from the germline V gene (reference sequence). This CDR3 is CASSWDSSYEQYF. CDR3 nucleotides: TGTGCCAGCAGCTGGGACAGCTCCTACGAGCAGTACTTC.

This clone is a singleton in its sample. This rearrangement joins TRBV19 to TRBJ1-4, with a weak D call TRBD1 (6 bases). In germline, CDR1 is LNHDA, CDR2 SQIVND (reference sequence). Trimming left V 4 bases short and J 11 bases short, with 23 bases between. The CDR3 covers 16 residues. DNA for the CDR3: TGTGCCAGTAGTAAGAGACAGGACCGGAATTTGAGGAAACTGTTTTTT. Its protein product is CASSKRQDRNLRKLFF.

The chain employs TRBV7-3 and TRBJ2-5; tentative D call: TRBD2 (5 bases). The CDR3 is made up of 12 amino acids. Trimming cost V 1 base and J 5 bases, with 5 bases left between them. Germline V lookup: CDR1 SGHTA, CDR2 FQGTGA. CDR3 residues: CASSLSGETQYF. The CDR3 nucleotides read TGTGCCAGCAGCTTAAGCGGGGAGACCCAGTACTTC.

This sequence joins TRBV7-8 and TRBJ1-5, with D possibly TRBD1 on 6 matching bases. The V gene lost 1 base and the J gene lost 4 bases, with 14 bases spanning the gap. Germline V gives CDR1 SGHVS, CDR2 FQNEAQ. The CDR3 extends over 16 amino acids. CDR3 sequence (DNA): TGTGCCAGCAGCTTAGGAGCATCAGGGGAAAATCAGCCCCAGCATTTT. Encoded protein: CASSLGASGENQPQHF.

The chain uses TRBV19 and TRBJ1-4; D remains unclear. This CDR3 comprises 12 residues. Deletions cut 5 bases from V and 4 bases from J, with 5 bases between. Germline loops: CDR1 LNHDA, CDR2 SQIVND (reference sequence). CDR3 sequence reads: CASSQYNEKLFF. The CDR3 DNA is TGTGCCAGTAGTCAGTATAATGAAAAACTGTTTTTT.

The V gene is TRBV9, the J gene TRBJ2-3, with D possibly being TRBD2 (6 bases). CDR1 and CDR2 (germline): SGDLS, YYNGEE. The length of the CDR3 is 15 residues. With 3 bases removed from V and 1 base from J, the gap between germline ends came to 12 bases. The DNA of the CDR3 is TGTGCCAGCAGCGGCGGGGCTAGCGGCACAGATACGCAGTATTTT. Amino acids: CASSGGASGTDTQYF.

This clone occurred a few times. The chain joins TRBV19 to TRBJ2-6, with D possibly TRBD1 on 5 matching bases. The CDR3 is 14 amino acids. Per the germline V gene, CDR1 is LNHDA and CDR2 is SQIVND (reference sequence). The V end was cut by 1 base, the J end by 4 bases, with 5 bases between. The CDR3 region is CASSIGTGANVLTF. The CDR3 nucleotides are TGTGCCAGTAGTATAGGGACAGGGGCCAACGTCCTGACTTTC.

V usage is TRBV14 and J usage is TRBJ1-2; D remains unclear. V lost 5 bases, J lost 0 bases, and 13 bases lay in between. This CDR3 is built from 15 residues. Germline CDR1 and CDR2: SGHDN and FVKESK. CDR3 DNA sequence: TGTGCCAGCAGCGCCAATCAGGCGACTAACTATGGCTACACCTTC. Residues: CASSANQATNYGYTF.

The chain carries TRBV5-5 and TRBJ2-3; D unclear. Germline V gene lookup returns CDR1 SGHKS and CDR2 YYEKEE (reference sequence). This CDR3 region has 15 residues. V lost 4 bases to trimming and J lost 3 bases, with 15 bases between them. The CDR3 sequence is CASSQTTPGTDTQYF. CDR3 nucleotide sequence: TGTGCCAGCAGCCAAACTACCCCTGGGACAGATACGCAGTATTTT.

This clone was observed a handful of times. This chain links TRBV28 with TRBJ1-5, with D possibly being TRBD1 (6 bases). Trimming cost V 6 bases and J 7 bases, with 13 bases left between them. CDR3 length equals 13 residues. Germline V lookup: CDR1 MDHEN, CDR2 SYDVKM. The CDR3 DNA follows: TGTGCCAGCAGCCCAGGGGTCGGGCAGCCCCAGCATTTT. Its translation is CASSPGVGQPQHF. The full variable domain, its missing parts supplied by reference TRBV28 and TRBJ1-5, is DVKVTQSSRYLVKRTGEKVFLECVQDMDHENMFWYRQDPGLGLRLIYFSYDVKMKEKGDIPEGYSVSREKKERFSLILESASTNQTSMYLCASSPGVGQPQHFGDGTRLSIL.

This chain joins TRBV7-3 and TRBJ2-3; the D gene is possibly TRBD1 (5 bases). Germline lookup yields CDR1 SGHTA and CDR2 FQGTGA. V was clipped by 2 bases and J by 4 bases, with 10 bases between them. CDR3 length equals 14 residues. Here the CDR3 reads CASSLGPGSDTQYF. CDR3 in DNA: TGTGCCAGCAGCTTAGGTCCAGGGTCAGATACGCAGTATTTT.

The rearrangement uses TRBV19 and TRBJ1-2, with D possibly being TRBD1 (6 bases). This CDR3 region has 13 residues. Germline V gene sequence: CDR1 LNHDA, CDR2 SQIVND (reference sequence). Trimming removed 5 bases from V and 2 bases from J, with 9 bases in between. The CDR3 region has the DNA TGTGCCAGTAGTTCAGGGGACAACTATGGCTACACCTTC. Residues: CASSSGDNYGYTF.

This clone was detected once. This chain joins TRBV7-9 and TRBJ2-2; D possibly corresponds to TRBD1 (6 bases). Germline V gives CDR1 SEHNR, CDR2 FQNEAQ (reference sequence). V shed 5 bases and J shed 0 bases, with 13 bases lying between them. The CDR3 is 16 amino acids. CDR3: CASSHRENPNTGELFF. The CDR3, as DNA: TGTGCCAGCAGCCACAGGGAAAATCCGAACACCGGGGAGCTGTTTTTT.

The chain carries TRBV7-9 and TRBJ2-2; 8 nucleotides match TRBD1. CDR1 SEHNR and CDR2 FQNEAQ come from the germline V gene (reference sequence). Trimming took 7 bases from V and 6 from J; bases not matched to a gene: 10. The CDR3 is made up of 15 amino acids. CDR3 loop: CASISIRGHAGELFF. The CDR3 nucleotides read TGTGCCAGCATCTCTATCAGGGGGCATGCCGGGGAGCTGTTTTTT.

The rearrangement joins TRBV15 to TRBJ2-3; the D gene is possibly TRBD2 (5 bases). Germline V gives CDR1 LNHNV, CDR2 YYDKDF (reference sequence). This CDR3 contains 13 residues. With 6 bases removed from V and 3 bases from J, the gap between germline ends came to 10 bases. The CDR3 region has the DNA TGTGCCACCAGTGTCCCGGGAACAGATACGCAGTATTTT. Its translation: CATSVPGTDTQYF.

This sequence joins TRBV2 and TRBJ1-1; TRBD1 matches 7 bases. CDR1 is SNHLY and CDR2 is FYNNEI in the germline V gene. V lost 11 bases and J lost 0; bases outside the gene matches: 9. The CDR3 consists of 14 residues. CDR3 loop: CADTSTGVNTEAFF. The CDR3 nucleotides are TGTGCCGACACCTCTACAGGGGTGAACACTGAAGCTTTCTTT.

V gene TRBV10-3 combines with J gene TRBJ1-2; D is undetermined. Germline assignment: CDR1 ENHRY and CDR2 SYGVKD. V was cut by 6 bases and J by 6 bases, with 14 bases left in between. The CDR3 totals 13 residues. CDR3: CAISSPGNDGYTF. Written as DNA, the CDR3 is TGTGCCATCAGCTCCCCAGGCAATGATGGCTACACCTTC.

V is TRBV2 and J is TRBJ2-4, with 8 bases aligning to TRBD1. V dropped 6 bases and J dropped 8; count of bases not matched to a gene: 9. The CDR3 length is 14 residues. Germline CDR1 reads SNHLY; CDR2 reads FYNNEI. The chain's CDR3 is CASRRTGQVDIQYF. The CDR3 nucleotides read TGTGCCAGCAGACGGACGGGACAGGTCGACATTCAGTACTTC. The full variable domain, in which reference TRBV2 and TRBJ2-4 provide the parts outside the CDR3, is EPEVTQTPSHQVTQMGQEVILRCVPISNHLYFYWYRQILGQKVEFLVSFYNNEISEKSEIFDDQFSVERPDGSNFTLKIRSTKLEDSAMYFCASRRTGQVDIQYFGAGTRLSVL.

V gene TRBV9 combines with J gene TRBJ2-7, with 13 bases aligning to TRBD2. Germline lookup yields CDR1 SGDLS and CDR2 YYNGEE. The V gene end was trimmed by 3 bases and the J gene end by 4 bases; junction bases not matched to a gene: 1. The CDR3 is 14 residues long. This CDR3 reads CASSEGLAGYEQYF. CDR3 nucleotides: TGTGCCAGCAGCGAGGGACTAGCGGGGTACGAGCAGTACTTC.

This rearrangement joins TRBV6-4 to TRBJ1-5; no reliable D call. V gave up 7 bases and J gave up 2 bases, with 12 bases separating them. The CDR3 consists of 14 residues. Germline CDR1 and CDR2: MRHNA and SNTAGT. The CDR3 bases are TGTGCCAGCACTGGGGAGGTGGGCAATCAGCCCCAGCATTTT. It encodes CASTGEVGNQPQHF.

This chain connects TRBV28 to TRBJ1-3, with TRBD1 matching 7 bases. With V trimmed by 5 bases and J by 0 bases, 13 bases remained unmatched. Germline V gene data show CDR1 as MDHEN and CDR2 as SYDVKM. There are 18 residues in the CDR3. The CDR3 bases are TGTGCCAGCAGTACCTCCGGGACAGAATTTTACTCTGGAAACACCATATATTTT. The encoded protein is CASSTSGTEFYSGNTIYF.

The rearrangement links TRBV5-1 to TRBJ2-3; a weak D match, TRBD2 (7 bases). V was trimmed by 2 bases and J by 5 bases, leaving 15 bases between them. The CDR3 extends over 15 amino acids. Per germline, CDR1 SGHRS and CDR2 YFSETQ. The CDR3 DNA is TGCGCCAGCAGCTTACGGCAGGGAGGGGGAGATACGCAGTATTTT. Translating it yields CASSLRQGGGDTQYF.

This sequence joins TRBV11-2 and TRBJ2-7; D not resolved. This CDR3 is built from 14 residues. V was clipped by 2 bases and J by 3 bases, with 11 bases between them. Germline CDR1 and CDR2: SGHAT and FQNNGV. Written as DNA, the CDR3 is TGTGCCAGCAGCTTATTCCCCCGACTCTACGAGCAGTACTTC. Its translation is CASSLFPRLYEQYF.

The J gene is TRBJ2-1, the V gene TRBV9; D unclear. Germline lookup yields CDR1 SGDLS and CDR2 YYNGEE. V lost 3 bases and J lost 0, with 13 bases in between. The CDR3 extends over 16 amino acids. CDR3 DNA: TGTGCCAGCAGCGGGAAACTGAGGAACTCCTACAATGAGCAGTTCTTC. Its protein product is CASSGKLRNSYNEQFF.

The CDR3 DNA reads as TGTGCCAGCAGCCTAAGGGACAGTGTCGAGACCCAGTACTTC. Protein: CASSLRDSVETQYF. The rearrangement links TRBV5-4 to TRBJ2-5; 7 bases are a match to TRBD1. Unmatched junction bases numbered 8, after V lost 4 bases and J lost 5 bases. The germline V gene has CDR1 SGHNT and CDR2 YYREEE (reference sequence). The CDR3 has 14 residues.

The genes are TRBV5-1 and TRBJ2-3; 14 bases agree with TRBD2. The germline gives CDR1 SGHRS, CDR2 YFSETQ. CDR3 size: 16 residues. The ends lost 4 bases at V and 7 bases at J; junction bases unmatched: 8. CDR3 residues: CASSTRLAGGPYTQYF. CDR3 coding DNA: TGCGCCAGCAGCACGCGACTAGCGGGAGGGCCATATACGCAGTATTTT.

The chain carries TRBV6-1 and TRBJ2-1; 7 bases agree with TRBD2. The CDR3 spans 14 residues. V was pared by 7 bases and J by 2 bases, with 5 bases of the junction left unmatched. Per the germline V gene, CDR1 is MNHNS and CDR2 is SASEGT. In DNA form, the CDR3 reads TGTGCCAGCACCTTTGGGGGGGCCTACAATGAGCAGTTCTTC. Translated: CASTFGGAYNEQFF.

The J gene is TRBJ2-7, the V gene TRBV4-3; TRBD1 matches 7 bases. This CDR3 has 15 amino acids. The germline V gene encodes CDR1 LGHNA and CDR2 YSLEER. After removal of 1 base from V and 0 bases from J, the junction contained 3 bases not matched to a gene. The CDR3 DNA is TGCGCCAGCAGCCAAGCCTGGGACAGCTCCTACGAGCAGTACTTC. This encodes CASSQAWDSSYEQYF.